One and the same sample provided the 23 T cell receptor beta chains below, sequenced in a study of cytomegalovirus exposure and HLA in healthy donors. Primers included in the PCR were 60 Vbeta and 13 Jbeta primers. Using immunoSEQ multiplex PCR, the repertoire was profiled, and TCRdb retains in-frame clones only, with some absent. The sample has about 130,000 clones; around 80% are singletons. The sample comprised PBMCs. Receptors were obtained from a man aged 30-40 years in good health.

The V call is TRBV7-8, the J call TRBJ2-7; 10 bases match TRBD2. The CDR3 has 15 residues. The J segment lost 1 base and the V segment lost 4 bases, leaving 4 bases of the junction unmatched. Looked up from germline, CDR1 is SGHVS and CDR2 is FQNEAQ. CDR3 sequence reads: CASSSSSGRSYEQYF. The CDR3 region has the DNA TGTGCCAGCAGCTCTTCTAGCGGGAGATCCTACGAGCAGTACTTC.

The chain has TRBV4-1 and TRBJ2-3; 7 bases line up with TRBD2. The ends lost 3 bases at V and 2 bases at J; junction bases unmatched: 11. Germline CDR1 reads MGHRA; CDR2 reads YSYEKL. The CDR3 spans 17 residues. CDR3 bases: TGCGCCAGCAGCCATCGCGGGGGAGTCGGCACCACAGATACGCAGTATTTT. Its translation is CASSHRGGVGTTDTQYF.

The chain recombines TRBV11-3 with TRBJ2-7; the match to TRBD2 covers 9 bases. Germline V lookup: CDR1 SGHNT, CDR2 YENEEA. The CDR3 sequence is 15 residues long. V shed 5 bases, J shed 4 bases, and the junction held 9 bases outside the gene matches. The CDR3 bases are TGTGCCAGCAGCCCGGCGGGGGGGCGTCGGTACGAGCAGTACTTC. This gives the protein CASSPAGGRRYEQYF.

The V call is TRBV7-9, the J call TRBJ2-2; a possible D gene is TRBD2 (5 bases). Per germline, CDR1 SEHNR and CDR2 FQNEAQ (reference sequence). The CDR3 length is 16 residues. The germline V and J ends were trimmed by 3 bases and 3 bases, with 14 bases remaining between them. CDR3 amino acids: CASSFPTGGYTGELFF. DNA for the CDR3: TGTGCCAGCAGCTTTCCAACCGGAGGCTACACCGGGGAGCTGTTTTTT.

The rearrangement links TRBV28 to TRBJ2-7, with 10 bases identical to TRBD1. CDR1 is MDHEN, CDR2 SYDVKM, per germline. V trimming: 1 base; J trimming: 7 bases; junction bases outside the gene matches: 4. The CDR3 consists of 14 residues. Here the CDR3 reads CASSLSDRGREQYF. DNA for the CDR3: TGTGCCAGCAGTTTATCCGACAGGGGGCGGGAGCAGTACTTC.

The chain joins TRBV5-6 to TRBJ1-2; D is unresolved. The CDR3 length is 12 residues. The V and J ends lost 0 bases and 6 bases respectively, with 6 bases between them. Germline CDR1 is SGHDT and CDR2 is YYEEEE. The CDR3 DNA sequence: TGTGCCAGCAGCTTGGGGGCAAATGGCTACACCTTC. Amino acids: CASSLGANGYTF. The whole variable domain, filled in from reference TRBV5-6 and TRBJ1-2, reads DAGVTQSPTHLIKTRGQQVTLRCSPKSGHDTVSWYQQALGQGPQFIFQYYEEEERQRGNFPDRFSGHQFPNYSSELNVNALLLGDSALYLCASSLGANGYTFGSGTRLTVV.

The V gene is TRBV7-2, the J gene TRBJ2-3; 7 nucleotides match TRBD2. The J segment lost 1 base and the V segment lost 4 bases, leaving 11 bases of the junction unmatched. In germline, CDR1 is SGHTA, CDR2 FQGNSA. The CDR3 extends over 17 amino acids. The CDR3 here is CASSWKGGAGGTDTQYF. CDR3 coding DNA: TGTGCCAGCAGCTGGAAGGGCGGGGCGGGGGGCACAGATACGCAGTATTTT.

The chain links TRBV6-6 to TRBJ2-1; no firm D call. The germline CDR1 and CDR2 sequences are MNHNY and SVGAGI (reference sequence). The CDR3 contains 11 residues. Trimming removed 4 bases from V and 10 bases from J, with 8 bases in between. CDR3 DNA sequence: TGTGCCAGCAGTTCTGGCTTAGAGCAGTTCTTC. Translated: CASSSGLEQFF.

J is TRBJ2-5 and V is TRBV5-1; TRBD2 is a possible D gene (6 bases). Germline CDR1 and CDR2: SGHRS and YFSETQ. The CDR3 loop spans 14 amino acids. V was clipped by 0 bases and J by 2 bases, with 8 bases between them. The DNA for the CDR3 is TGCGCCAGCAGCTTGGGTCGGGGGCAAGAGACCCAGTACTTC. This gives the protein CASSLGRGQETQYF.

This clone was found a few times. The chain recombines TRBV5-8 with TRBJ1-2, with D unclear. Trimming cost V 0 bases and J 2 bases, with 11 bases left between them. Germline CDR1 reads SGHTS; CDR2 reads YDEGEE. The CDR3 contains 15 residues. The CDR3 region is CASSLDRGTNYGYTF. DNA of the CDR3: TGTGCCAGCAGCTTGGATAGAGGAACAAACTATGGCTACACCTTC.

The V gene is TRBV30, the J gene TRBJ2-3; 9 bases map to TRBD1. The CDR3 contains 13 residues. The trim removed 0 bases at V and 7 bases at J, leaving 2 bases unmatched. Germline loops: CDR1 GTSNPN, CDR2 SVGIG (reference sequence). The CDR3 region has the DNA TGTGCCTGGAGTGTGGACAGGGGAAATACGCAGTATTTT. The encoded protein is CAWSVDRGNTQYF. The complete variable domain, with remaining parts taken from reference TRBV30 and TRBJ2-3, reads SQTIHQWPATLVQPVGSPLSLECTVEGTSNPNLYWYRQAAGRGLQLLFYSVGIGQISSEVPQNLSASRPQDRQFILSSKKLLLSDSGFYLCAWSVDRGNTQYFGPGTRLTVL.

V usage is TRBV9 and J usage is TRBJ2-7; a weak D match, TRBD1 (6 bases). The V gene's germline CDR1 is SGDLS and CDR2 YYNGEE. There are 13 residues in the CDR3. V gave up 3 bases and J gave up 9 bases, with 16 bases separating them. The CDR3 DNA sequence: TGTGCCAGCAGCGGACGGGACACGGCACGGCAGTACTTC. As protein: CASSGRDTARQYF.

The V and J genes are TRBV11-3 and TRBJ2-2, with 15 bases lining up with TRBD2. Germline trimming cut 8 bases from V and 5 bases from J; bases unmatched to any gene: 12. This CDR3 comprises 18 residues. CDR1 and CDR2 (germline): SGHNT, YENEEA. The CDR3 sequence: CASEDPGLAGGWTGELFF. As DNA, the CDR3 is TGTGCCAGCGAAGATCCGGGACTAGCGGGAGGATGGACCGGGGAGCTGTTTTTT.

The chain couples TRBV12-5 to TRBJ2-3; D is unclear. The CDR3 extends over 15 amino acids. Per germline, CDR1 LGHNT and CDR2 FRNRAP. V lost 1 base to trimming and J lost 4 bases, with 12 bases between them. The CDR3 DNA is TGTGCTAGTGGTTTGGGCGACCCAGGTCCAGATACGCAGTATTTT. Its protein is CASGLGDPGPDTQYF.

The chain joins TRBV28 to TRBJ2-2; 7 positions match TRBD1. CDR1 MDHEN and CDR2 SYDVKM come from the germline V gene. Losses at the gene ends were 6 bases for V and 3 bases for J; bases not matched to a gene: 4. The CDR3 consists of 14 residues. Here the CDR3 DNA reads TGTGCCAGCAGGACCGGGACAGACACCGGGGAGCTGTTTTTT. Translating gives CASRTGTDTGELFF. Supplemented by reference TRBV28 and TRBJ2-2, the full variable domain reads DVKVTQSSRYLVKRTGEKVFLECVQDMDHENMFWYRQDPGLGLRLIYFSYDVKMKEKGDIPEGYSVSREKKERFSLILESASTNQTSMYLCASRTGTDTGELFFGEGSRLTVL.

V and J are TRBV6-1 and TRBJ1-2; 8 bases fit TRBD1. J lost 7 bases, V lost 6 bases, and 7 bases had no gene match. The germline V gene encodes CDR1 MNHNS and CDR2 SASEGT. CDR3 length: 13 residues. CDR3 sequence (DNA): TGTGCCAGCAGGCTCGGACAGGGAGGTGGCTACACCTTC. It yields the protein CASRLGQGGGYTF.

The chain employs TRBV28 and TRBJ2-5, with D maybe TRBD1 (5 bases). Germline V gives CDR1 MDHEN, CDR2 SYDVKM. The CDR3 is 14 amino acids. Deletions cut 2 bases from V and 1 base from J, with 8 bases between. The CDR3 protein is CASSLDSLQETQYF. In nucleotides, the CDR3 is TGTGCCAGCAGTTTAGACAGCCTCCAAGAGACCCAGTACTTC. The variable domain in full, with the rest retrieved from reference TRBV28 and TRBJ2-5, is DVKVTQSSRYLVKRTGEKVFLECVQDMDHENMFWYRQDPGLGLRLIYFSYDVKMKEKGDIPEGYSVSREKKERFSLILESASTNQTSMYLCASSLDSLQETQYFGPGTRLLVL.

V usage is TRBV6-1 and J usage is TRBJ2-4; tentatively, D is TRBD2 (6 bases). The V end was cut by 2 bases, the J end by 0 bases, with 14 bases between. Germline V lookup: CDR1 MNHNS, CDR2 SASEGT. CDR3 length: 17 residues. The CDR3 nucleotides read TGTGCCAGCAGTGAAACCAGCGGGCTACTAGCCAAAAACATTCAGTACTTC. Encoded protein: CASSETSGLLAKNIQYF.

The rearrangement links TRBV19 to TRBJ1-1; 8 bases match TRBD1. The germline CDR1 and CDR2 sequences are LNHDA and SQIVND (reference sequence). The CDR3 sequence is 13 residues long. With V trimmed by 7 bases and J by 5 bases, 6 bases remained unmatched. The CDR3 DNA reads TGTGCCAGTACGGACAGGGCTGGAACTGAAGCTTTCTTT. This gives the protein CASTDRAGTEAFF.

CDR3 nucleotide sequence: TGCACCAGCAGCCAGGGGACAGGGAGTTCCTATGGCTACACCTTC. It translates to CTSSQGTGSSYGYTF. The chain is built from TRBV1 and TRBJ1-2; whether TRBD1, the table's D call, matches the DNA was not checked. TRBV1 constitutes a pseudogene. This CDR3 has 15 residues.

The CDR3 DNA is TGTGCCAGCAGTAGAACCGGGACAGGCGCGGAAAAACTGTTTTTT. This sequence encodes CASSRTGTGAEKLFF. V is TRBV6-5 and J is TRBJ1-4, with TRBD1 matching over 8 bases. CDR3 size: 15 residues. Trimming cost V 5 bases and J 8 bases; bases outside gene matches: 10. The germline gives CDR1 MNHEY, CDR2 SVGAGI.

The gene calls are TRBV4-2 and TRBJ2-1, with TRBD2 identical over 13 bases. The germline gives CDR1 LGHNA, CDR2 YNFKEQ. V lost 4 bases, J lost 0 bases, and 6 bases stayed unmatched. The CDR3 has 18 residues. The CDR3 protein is CASSRGLAGVGSYNEQFF. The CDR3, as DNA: TGTGCCAGCAGCCGAGGACTAGCGGGAGTAGGCTCCTACAATGAGCAGTTCTTC.

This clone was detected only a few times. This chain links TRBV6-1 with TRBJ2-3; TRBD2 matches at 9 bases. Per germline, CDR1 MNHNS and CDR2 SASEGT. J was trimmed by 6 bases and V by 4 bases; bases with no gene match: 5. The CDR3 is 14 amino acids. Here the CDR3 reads CASSVAGGGDTQYF. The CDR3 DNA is TGTGCCAGCAGTGTGGCGGGAGGGGGGGATACGCAGTATTTT.